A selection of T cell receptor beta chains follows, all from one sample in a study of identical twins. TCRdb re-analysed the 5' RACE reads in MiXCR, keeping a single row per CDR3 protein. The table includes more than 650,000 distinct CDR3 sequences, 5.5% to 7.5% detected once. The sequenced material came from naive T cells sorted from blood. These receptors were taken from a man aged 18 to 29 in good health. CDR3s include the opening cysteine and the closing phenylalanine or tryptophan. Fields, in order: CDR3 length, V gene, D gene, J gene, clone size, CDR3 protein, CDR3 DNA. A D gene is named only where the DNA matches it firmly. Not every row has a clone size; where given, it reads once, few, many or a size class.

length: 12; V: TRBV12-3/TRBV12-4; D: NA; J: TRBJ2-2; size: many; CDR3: CASSQGFGELFF; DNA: TGTGCCAGCAGCCAGGGTTTCGGGGAGCTGTTTTTT
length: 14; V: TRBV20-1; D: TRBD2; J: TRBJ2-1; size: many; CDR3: CSARVGTSLNEQFF; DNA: TGCAGTGCTAGAGTAGGGACTAGCCTCAATGAGCAGTTCTTC
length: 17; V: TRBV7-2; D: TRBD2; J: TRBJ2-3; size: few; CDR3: CASRAGTSGTGTDTQYF; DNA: TGTGCCAGCAGAGCCGGGACTAGCGGGACGGGCACAGATACGCAGTATTTT
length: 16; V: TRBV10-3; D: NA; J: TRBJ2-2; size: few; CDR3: CAISYETRRGTGELFF; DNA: TGTGCCATCAGTTATGAGACTAGGCGGGGCACCGGGGAGCTGTTTTTT
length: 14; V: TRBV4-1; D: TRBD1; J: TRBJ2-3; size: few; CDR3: CASSQRQGRDTQYF; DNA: TGCGCCAGCAGCCAAAGACAGGGCAGAGATACGCAGTATTTT
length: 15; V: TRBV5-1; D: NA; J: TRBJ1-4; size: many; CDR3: CASSLAGATNEKLFF; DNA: TGCGCCAGCAGCTTGGCGGGTGCAACTAATGAAAAACTGTTTTTT
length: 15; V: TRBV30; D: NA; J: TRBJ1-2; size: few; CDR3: CAWSVRGRVNYGYTF; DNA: TGTGCCTGGAGTGTACGGGGCAGGGTGAACTATGGCTACACCTTC
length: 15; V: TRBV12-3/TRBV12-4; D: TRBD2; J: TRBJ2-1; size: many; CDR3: CASSFGAGGPDEQFF; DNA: TGTGCCAGCAGTTTCGGGGCGGGAGGGCCAGATGAGCAGTTCTTC
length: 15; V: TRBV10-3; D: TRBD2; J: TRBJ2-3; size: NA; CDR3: CAIRSGSGRTDTQYF; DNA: TGTGCCATCAGAAGCGGGAGTGGTCGCACAGATACGCAGTATTTT
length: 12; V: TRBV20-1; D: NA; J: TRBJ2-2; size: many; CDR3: CSAKFVAGELFF; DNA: TGCAGTGCGAAATTCGTAGCCGGGGAGCTGTTTTTT
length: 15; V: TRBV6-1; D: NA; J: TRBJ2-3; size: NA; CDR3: CASSPRGGNADTQYF; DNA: TGTGCCAGCAGTCCCAGGGGAGGGAACGCAGATACGCAGTATTTT
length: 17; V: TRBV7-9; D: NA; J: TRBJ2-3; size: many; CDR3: CASSLVRPIKNPDTQYF; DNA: TGTGCCAGCAGCTTAGTTCGTCCTATCAAAAACCCAGATACGCAGTATTTT
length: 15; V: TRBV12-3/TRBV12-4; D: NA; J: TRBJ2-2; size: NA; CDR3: CASSLEDGNTGELFF; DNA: TGTGCCAGCAGTTTAGAGGACGGCAACACCGGGGAGCTGTTTTTT
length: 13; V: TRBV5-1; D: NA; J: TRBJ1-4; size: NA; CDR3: CASKTGYNEKLFF; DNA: TGCGCCAGCAAGACAGGTTATAATGAAAAACTGTTTTTT
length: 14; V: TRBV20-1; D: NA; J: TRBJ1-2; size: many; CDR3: CSARDRNNNYGYTF; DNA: TGCAGTGCTAGAGATCGTAACAATAACTATGGCTACACCTTC
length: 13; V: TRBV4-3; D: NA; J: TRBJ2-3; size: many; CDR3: CASSQVLLDTQYF; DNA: TGCGCCAGCAGCCAAGTTCTTTTAGATACGCAGTATTTT
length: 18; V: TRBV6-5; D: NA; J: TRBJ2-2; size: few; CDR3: CASSYFYSDREDTGELFF; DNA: TGTGCCAGCAGTTACTTCTACTCGGACAGAGAAGACACCGGGGAGCTGTTTTTT
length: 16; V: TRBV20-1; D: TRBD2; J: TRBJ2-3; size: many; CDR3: CSARDSGTNALGAQYF; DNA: TGCAGTGCTAGAGACTCCGGGACTAACGCCCTGGGGGCGCAGTATTTT
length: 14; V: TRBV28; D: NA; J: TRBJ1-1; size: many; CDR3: CASSFPTGTREAFF; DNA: TGTGCCAGCAGTTTCCCCACAGGGACCCGTGAAGCTTTCTTT
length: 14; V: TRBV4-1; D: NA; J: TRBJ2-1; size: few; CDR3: CASSQDITSGWQFF; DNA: TGCGCCAGCAGCCAAGATATTACATCCGGGTGGCAGTTCTTC
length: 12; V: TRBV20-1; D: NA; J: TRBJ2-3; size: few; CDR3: CSADPWGDTQYF; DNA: TGCAGTGCTGACCCTTGGGGAGATACGCAGTATTTT
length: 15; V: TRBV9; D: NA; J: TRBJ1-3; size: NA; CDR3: CASSVAPGPGNTIYF; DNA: TGTGCCAGCAGCGTAGCCCCCGGGCCAGGAAACACCATATATTTT
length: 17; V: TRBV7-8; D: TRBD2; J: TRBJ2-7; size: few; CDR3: CASSAHRGGGTSYEQYF; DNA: TGTGCCAGCAGCGCCCATCGGGGGGGCGGTACCTCCTACGAGCAGTACTTC
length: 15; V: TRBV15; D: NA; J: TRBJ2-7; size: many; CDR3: CATSRDLGGSYEQYF; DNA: TGTGCCACCAGCAGAGATCTGGGGGGCTCCTACGAGCAGTACTTC
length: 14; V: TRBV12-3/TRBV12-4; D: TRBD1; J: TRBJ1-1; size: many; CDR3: CASRQGTASTEAFF; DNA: TGTGCCAGCAGACAAGGGACAGCGAGCACTGAAGCTTTCTTT
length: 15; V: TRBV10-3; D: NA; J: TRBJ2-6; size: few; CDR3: CAISSRGKAANVLTF; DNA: TGTGCCATCAGCTCAAGGGGGAAGGCGGCCAACGTCCTGACTTTC
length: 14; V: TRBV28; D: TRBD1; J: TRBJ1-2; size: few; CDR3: CASSFTGGSRGYTF; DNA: TGTGCCAGCAGTTTTACAGGGGGCTCCCGTGGCTACACCTTC
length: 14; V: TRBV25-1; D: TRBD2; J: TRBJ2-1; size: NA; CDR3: CASSENGGRGEQFF; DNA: TGTGCCAGCAGTGAAAATGGCGGGAGAGGTGAGCAGTTCTTC
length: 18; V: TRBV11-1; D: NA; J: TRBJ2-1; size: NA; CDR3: CASSLRLVGGDSYNEQFF; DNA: TGTGCCAGCAGCTTACGTCTCGTGGGAGGTGACTCCTACAATGAGCAGTTCTTC
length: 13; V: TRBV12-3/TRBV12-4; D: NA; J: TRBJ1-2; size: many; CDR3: CASSLQLGRGYTF; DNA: TGTGCCAGCAGTTTACAGTTGGGTAGGGGCTACACCTTC
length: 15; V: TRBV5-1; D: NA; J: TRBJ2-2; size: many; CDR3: CASSLEVTGTGELFF; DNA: TGCGCCAGCAGCTTGGAAGTCACGGGAACCGGGGAGCTGTTTTTT
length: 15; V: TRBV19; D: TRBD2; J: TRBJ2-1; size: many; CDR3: CASSIVGLARNEQFF; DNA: TGTGCCAGTAGTATAGTGGGACTAGCGCGGAATGAGCAGTTCTTC
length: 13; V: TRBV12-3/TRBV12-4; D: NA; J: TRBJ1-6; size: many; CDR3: CASRMTANSPLHF; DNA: TGTGCCAGCAGGATGACAGCAAATTCACCCCTCCACTTT
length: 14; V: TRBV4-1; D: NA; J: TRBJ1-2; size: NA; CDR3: CASSHPQGDYGYTF; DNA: TGCGCCAGCAGCCATCCACAGGGAGACTATGGCTACACCTTC
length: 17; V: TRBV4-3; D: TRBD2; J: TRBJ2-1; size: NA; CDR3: CASSQEFVLAGEDEQFF; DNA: TGCGCCAGCAGCCAAGAGTTTGTGCTAGCGGGAGAGGATGAGCAGTTCTTC
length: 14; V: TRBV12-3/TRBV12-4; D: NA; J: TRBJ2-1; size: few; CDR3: CASRTSSSYNEQFF; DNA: TGTGCCAGCAGGACTTCTAGCTCCTACAATGAGCAGTTCTTC
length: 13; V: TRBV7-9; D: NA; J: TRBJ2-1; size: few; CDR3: CASSSPTNNEQFF; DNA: TGTGCCAGCAGCTCACCTACGAACAATGAGCAGTTCTTC